This T cell receptor (beta chain) emerged from a study of blood T cell repertoires in COVID-19. Turning to the study itself: Samples came from the United States, Italy and Spain, spanning acute and convalescent COVID-19. T cells, B-cell-depleted T cells, or PBMCs supplied cDNA or gDNA.

Per the original data handling: Reference gene primer amplification yielded estimated nucleated cell counts. Measured with immunoSEQ multiplex PCR; TCRdb has only the in-frame clones, and not every one. V and J calls plus clone size are reproduced from that table; the DNA served to infer D and trimming. This sample yields some 250,000 clones, of which approximately 83% are seen a single time; about 27% belongs to the top ten. The sequence derives from a man aged 40-50 years with acute or convalescent COVID-19. Sequencing used peripheral blood.

The CDR3 sequence is CASSTPGQGGYEQYF. CDR3 coding DNA: TGTGCCAGTAGTACCCCGGGACAGGGGGGCTACGAGCAGTACTTC. The gene calls are TRBV19 and TRBJ2-7, with 11 bases matching TRBD1. Germline CDR1 LNHDA, CDR2 SQIVND (reference sequence). The CDR3 consists of 15 residues. Trimming removed 4 bases from V and 3 bases from J; junction bases left unmatched: 5.